This T cell receptor beta chain comes out of a study of cytomegalovirus exposure and HLA in healthy donors. V gave up 3 bases and J gave up 2 bases, with 22 bases separating them. The CDR3 is made up of 19 amino acids. Germline V gene sequence: CDR1 LNHDA, CDR2 SQIVND (reference sequence). This clone showed up just a few times. The PCR used 60 Vbeta and 13 Jbeta primers. This table comes from immunoSEQ multiplex PCR, and its TCRdb copy is limited to in-frame clones, with some not included. The data contain roughly 190,000 clones, approximately 9.5% of them singletons. The source of this sequence is a woman aged 25 to 39 in good health and CMV-seropositive. V usage is TRBV19 and J usage is TRBJ1-4, with a weak D call TRBD1 (5 bases). What was sequenced was PBMCs. For the CDR3, the DNA is TGTGCCAGTAGTATTATGATCCAGGCCAGGGTATCCACTAATGAAAAACTGTTTTTT. It codes for CASSIMIQARVSTNEKLFF.